A selection of T cell receptor beta chains follows, all from one sample in a study of T cell repertoires in cytomegalovirus infection. No antigen has been identified for these receptors. TCRdb re-analysed the reads in MiXCR, keeping a single row per CDR3 protein. The sample contains around 750,000 distinct CDR3 sequences, 30% to 35% of which appear only once. The sample in question was cultured CD8+ T cells from PBMCs, obtained from culture after CMV antigen stimulation. These TCRs come from a human donor in good health (CMV status not recorded). Some clones in this sample may be carry-over from other donors' samples. Each CDR3 is given with its conserved first and last residue.

TRBV12-3/TRBV12-4	TRBJ1-2	15	CASSSYLGGPYGYTF
TRBV2	TRBJ1-1	14	CASSERGLDTEAFF
TRBV29-1	TRBJ2-6	16	CSVTGGEEAGANVLTF
TRBV7-3	TRBJ1-1	10	CAVRGTEAFF
TRBV10-3	TRBJ1-2	12	CAISGDRASYTF
TRBV7-2	TRBJ2-1	16	CASSLVASGLYNEQFF
TRBV6-2/TRBV6-3	TRBJ1-5	18	CASSHPGQEYYSNQPQHF
TRBV20-1	TRBJ2-3	13	CSAQDYNPDTQYF
TRBV10-3	TRBJ2-5	13	CAIRTDRVGTQYF
TRBV10-2	TRBJ2-2	13	CAIDRGTTGELFF
TRBV12-3/TRBV12-4	TRBJ2-1	13	CASSFYSYNEQFF
TRBV2	TRBJ1-5	13	CASNQGGNQPQHF
TRBV6-2/TRBV6-3	TRBJ2-1	16	CASSYRRAGENNEQFF
TRBV5-1	TRBJ1-5	14	CASSLSQGARPQHF
TRBV5-4	TRBJ2-3	16	CASSLGGGARTDTQYF
TRBV19	TRBJ1-1	15	CASSMRRGADTEAFF
TRBV7-6	TRBJ2-2	18	CASSLARTGGLNTGELFF
TRBV4-1	TRBJ2-1	18	CASSQDPNRQTIYNEQFF
TRBV27	TRBJ2-1	14	CASSLPGSLNEQFF
TRBV4-1	TRBJ1-1	14	CASSQGPGNTEAFF
TRBV6-5	TRBJ2-2	17	CASGPLGGGESTGELFF
TRBV12-3/TRBV12-4	TRBJ1-1	15	CASSPTYRGGNEAFF
TRBV27	TRBJ1-6	13	CASSLAANSPLHF
TRBV6-2/TRBV6-3	TRBJ1-1	15	CASSYVGRPNTEAFF
TRBV5-1	TRBJ2-3	15	CASSLRGPRADTQYF
TRBV29-1	TRBJ2-1	16	CSVQGHHESAYNEQFF
TRBV28	TRBJ2-6	15	CASRLQGAGANVLTF
TRBV29-1	TRBJ2-7	16	CSVTKPRAGVQYEQYF
TRBV7-2	TRBJ2-7	14	CASSLLHSRAEQYF
TRBV6-1	TRBJ2-5	17	CASRTGTLPPVGETQYF
TRBV2	TRBJ2-1	15	CASSEEPTGHNEQFF
TRBV27	TRBJ1-1	14	CASSVTQGGTEAIF
TRBV20-1	TRBJ2-7	14	CSARGRGQSYEQYF
TRBV10-3	TRBJ2-2	15	CAISLITGVTGELFF
TRBV7-3	TRBJ2-3	15	CASSLELAVPDTQYF
TRBV20-1	TRBJ2-7	14	CSARGTGGGHEQYF
TRBV4-1	TRBJ2-2	16	CASSQVAGGNTGELFF
TRBV27	TRBJ2-2	14	CASSLGTGPGELFF
TRBV4-1	TRBJ2-5	17	CASSHRGQGVGQETQYF
TRBV6-5	TRBJ2-3	14	CASSYTGSTDTQYF
TRBV7-3	TRBJ2-1	13	CASSLGAANEQFF
TRBV7-2	TRBJ1-5	19	CASSSPLYGRRRRNQPQHF
TRBV7-4	TRBJ1-2	13	CASSPDRAHGYTF
TRBV7-8	TRBJ2-1	15	CASSLAEGWNNEQFF
TRBV7-6	TRBJ2-5	15	CASSSPDRDQETQYF
TRBV28	TRBJ1-1	13	CASSLIPVTEAFF
TRBV6-6	TRBJ2-3	14	CASRRTSDPDTQYF
TRBV10-2	TRBJ2-4	15	CASSDGGDAKNIQYF
TRBV20-1	TRBJ2-7	13	CSASGELFYEQYF
TRBV20-1	TRBJ1-2	14	CSARDSQGNYGYTF
TRBV12-3/TRBV12-4	TRBJ1-1	14	CASSSTQSLGEAFF
TRBV20-1	TRBJ2-1	13	CSARVLAGNEQFF